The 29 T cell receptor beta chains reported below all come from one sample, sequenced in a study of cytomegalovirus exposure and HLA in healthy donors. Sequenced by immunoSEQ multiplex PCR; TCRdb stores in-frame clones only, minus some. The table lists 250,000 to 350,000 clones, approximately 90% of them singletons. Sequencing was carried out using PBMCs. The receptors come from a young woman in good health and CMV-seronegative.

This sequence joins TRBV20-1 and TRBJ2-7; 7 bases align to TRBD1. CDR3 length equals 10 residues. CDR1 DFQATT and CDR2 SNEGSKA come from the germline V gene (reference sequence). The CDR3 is CSAQGYEQYF. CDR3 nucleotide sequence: TGCAGCGCACAGGGGTACGAGCAGTACTTC.

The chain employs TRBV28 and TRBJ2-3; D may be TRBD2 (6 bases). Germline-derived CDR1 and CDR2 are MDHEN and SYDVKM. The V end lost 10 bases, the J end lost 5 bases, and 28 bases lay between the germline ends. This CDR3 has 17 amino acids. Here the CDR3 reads CATIRRERHHRQDTQYF. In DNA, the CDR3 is TGTGCCACCATAAGGAGGGAACGCCACCACCGCCAAGATACGCAGTATTTT.

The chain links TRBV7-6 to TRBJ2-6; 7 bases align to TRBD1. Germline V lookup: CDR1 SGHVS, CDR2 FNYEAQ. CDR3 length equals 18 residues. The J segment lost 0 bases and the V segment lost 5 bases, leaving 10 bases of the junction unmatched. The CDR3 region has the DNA TGTGCCAGCAGCGAAGGGGACAGCCAAAGCTCTGGGGCCAACGTCCTGACTTTC. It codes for CASSEGDSQSSGANVLTF.

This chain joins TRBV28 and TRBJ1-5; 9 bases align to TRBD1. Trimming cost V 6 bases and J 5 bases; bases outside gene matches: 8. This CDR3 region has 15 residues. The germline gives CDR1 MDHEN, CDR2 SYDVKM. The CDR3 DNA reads TGTGCCAGCAGACGAAGACAGGGGGGCGATCAGCCCCAGCATTTT. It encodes CASRRRQGGDQPQHF.

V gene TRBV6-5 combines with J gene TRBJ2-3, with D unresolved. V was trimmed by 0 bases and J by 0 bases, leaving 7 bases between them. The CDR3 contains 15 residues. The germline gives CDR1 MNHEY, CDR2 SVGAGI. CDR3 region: CASSYSPLSTDTQYF. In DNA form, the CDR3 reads TGTGCCAGCAGTTACTCCCCCCTGAGCACAGATACGCAGTATTTT.

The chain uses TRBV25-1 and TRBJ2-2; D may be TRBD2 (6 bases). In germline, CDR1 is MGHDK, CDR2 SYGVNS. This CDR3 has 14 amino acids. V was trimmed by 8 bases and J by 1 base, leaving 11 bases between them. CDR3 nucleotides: TGTGCCAGCCGCGAGGGAGGGAACACCGGGGAGCTGTTTTTT. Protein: CASREGGNTGELFF. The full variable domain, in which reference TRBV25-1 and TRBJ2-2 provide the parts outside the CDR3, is EADIYQTPRYLVIGTGKKITLECSQTMGHDKMYWYQQDPGMELHLIHYSYGVNSTEKGDLSSESTVSRIRTEHFPLTLESARPSHTSQYLCASREGGNTGELFFGEGSRLTVL.

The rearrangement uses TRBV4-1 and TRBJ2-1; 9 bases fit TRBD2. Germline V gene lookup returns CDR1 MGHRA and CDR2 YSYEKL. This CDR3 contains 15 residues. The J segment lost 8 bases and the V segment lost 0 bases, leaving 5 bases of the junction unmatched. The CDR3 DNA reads TGCGCCAGCAGCCAAGATGGACTAGCGAAGGATGAGCAGTTCTTC. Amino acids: CASSQDGLAKDEQFF.

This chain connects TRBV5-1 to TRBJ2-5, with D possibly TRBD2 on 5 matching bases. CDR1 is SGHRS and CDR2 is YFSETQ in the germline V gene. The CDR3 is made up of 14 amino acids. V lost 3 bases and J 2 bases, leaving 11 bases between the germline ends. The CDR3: CASSSIANQETQYF. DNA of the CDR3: TGCGCCAGCAGCTCTATAGCGAATCAAGAGACCCAGTACTTC.

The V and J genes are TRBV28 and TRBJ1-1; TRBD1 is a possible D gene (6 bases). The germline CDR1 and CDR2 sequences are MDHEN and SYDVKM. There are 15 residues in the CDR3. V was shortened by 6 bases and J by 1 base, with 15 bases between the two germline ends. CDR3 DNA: TGTGCCAGCAGGCCCGGGGACAACCGGAACACTGAAGCTTTCTTT. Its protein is CASRPGDNRNTEAFF.

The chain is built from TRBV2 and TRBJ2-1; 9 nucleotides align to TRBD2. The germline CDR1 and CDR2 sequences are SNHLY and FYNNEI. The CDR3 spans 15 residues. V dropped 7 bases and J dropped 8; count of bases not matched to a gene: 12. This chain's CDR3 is CASNRLAGSPYEQFF. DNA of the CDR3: TGTGCCAGCAATCGTCTAGCGGGAAGCCCATATGAGCAGTTCTTC.

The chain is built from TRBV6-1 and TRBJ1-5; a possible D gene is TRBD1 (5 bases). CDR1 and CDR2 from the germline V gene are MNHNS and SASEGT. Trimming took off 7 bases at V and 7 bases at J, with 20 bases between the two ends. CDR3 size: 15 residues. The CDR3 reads CASNGPGNSRQPQHF. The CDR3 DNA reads TGTGCCAGCAATGGACCAGGGAATTCACGCCAGCCCCAGCATTTT.

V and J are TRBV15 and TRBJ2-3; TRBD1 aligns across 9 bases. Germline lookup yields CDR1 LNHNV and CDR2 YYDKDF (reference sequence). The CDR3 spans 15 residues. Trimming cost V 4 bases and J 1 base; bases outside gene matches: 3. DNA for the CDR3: TGTGCCACCAGCATAAGACAGGGGGGCACAGATACGCAGTATTTT. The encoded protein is CATSIRQGGTDTQYF.

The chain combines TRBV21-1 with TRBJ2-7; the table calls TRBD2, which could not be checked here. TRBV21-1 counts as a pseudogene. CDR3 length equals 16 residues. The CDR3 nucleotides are TGTGCCAGCAGCAAAGCGCGGGCAGGAGCAACGTACGAGCAGTACTTC. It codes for CASSKARAGATYEQYF.

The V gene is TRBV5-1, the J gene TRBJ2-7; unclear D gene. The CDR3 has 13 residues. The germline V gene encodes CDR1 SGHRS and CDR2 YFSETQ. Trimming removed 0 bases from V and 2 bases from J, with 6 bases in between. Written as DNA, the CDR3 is TGCGCCAGCAGCTTGGGCAGTACCTACGAGCAGTACTTC. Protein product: CASSLGSTYEQYF.

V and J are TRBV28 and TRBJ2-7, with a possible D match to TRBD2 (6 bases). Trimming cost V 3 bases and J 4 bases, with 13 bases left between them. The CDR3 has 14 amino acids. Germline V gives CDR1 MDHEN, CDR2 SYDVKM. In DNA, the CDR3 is TGTGCCAGCAGTTTGAGTGGCGGGATGTACGAGCAGTACTTC. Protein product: CASSLSGGMYEQYF.

CDR3 in amino acids: CASSLQRGTQYF. In DNA, the CDR3 is TGTGCCAGCAGCTTACAGCGCGGTACGCAGTATTTT. The V call is TRBV11-2, the J call TRBJ2-3; D is unclear. Trimming cost V 2 bases and J 8 bases, with 8 bases left between them. CDR1 and CDR2 from the germline V gene are SGHAT and FQNNGV. The CDR3 loop spans 12 amino acids.

The CDR3 protein is CASRSRWATEAFF. In DNA form, the CDR3 reads TGTGCCAGCAGATCTCGATGGGCCACTGAAGCTTTCTTT. The rearrangement links TRBV6-5 to TRBJ1-1; D gene ambiguous. CDR3 length equals 13 residues. Germline V gene sequence: CDR1 MNHEY, CDR2 SVGAGI. Trimming removed 6 bases at V and 4 bases at J, with 12 bases between.

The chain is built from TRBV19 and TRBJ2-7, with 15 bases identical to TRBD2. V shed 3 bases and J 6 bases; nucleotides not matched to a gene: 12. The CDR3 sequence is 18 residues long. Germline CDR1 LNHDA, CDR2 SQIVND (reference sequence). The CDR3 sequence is CASSILRTSGRAPGEQYF. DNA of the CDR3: TGTGCCAGTAGTATCCTCCGGACTAGCGGGAGGGCCCCTGGCGAGCAGTACTTC.

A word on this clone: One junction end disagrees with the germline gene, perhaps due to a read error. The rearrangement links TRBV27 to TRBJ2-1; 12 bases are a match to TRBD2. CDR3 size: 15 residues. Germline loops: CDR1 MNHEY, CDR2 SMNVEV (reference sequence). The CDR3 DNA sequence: TGTGCCAGCACCCCTAGCGGGAGGGCCTATAATGAGCAGTTCTTC. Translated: CASTPSGRAYNEQFF.

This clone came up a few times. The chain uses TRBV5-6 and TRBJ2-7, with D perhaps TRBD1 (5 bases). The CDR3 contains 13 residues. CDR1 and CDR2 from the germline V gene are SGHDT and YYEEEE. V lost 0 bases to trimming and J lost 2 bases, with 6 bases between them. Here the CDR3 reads CASSLDRTYEQYF. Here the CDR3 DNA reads TGTGCCAGCAGCTTGGACAGGACCTACGAGCAGTACTTC.

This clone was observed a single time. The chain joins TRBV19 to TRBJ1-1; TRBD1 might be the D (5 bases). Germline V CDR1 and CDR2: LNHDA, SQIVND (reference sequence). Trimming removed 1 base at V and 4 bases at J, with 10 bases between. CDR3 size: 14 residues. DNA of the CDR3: TGTGCCAGTAGTATAGGCTTCGGGGGCACTGAAGCTTTCTTT. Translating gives CASSIGFGGTEAFF.

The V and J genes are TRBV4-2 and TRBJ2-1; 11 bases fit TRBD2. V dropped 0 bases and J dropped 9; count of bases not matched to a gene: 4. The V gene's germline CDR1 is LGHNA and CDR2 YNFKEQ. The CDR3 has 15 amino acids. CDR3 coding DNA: TGTGCCAGCAGCCAAGATAGGCTAGCGGGAGGTGAGCAGTTCTTC. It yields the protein CASSQDRLAGGEQFF.

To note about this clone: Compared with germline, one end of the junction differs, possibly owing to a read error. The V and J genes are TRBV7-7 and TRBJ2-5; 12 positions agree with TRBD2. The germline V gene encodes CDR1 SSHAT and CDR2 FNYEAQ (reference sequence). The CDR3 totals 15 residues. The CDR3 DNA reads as TGTGCTAGCAGCTTCAGGACTAGCGGGGCGGAGACCCAGTACTTC. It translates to CASSFRTSGAETQYF.

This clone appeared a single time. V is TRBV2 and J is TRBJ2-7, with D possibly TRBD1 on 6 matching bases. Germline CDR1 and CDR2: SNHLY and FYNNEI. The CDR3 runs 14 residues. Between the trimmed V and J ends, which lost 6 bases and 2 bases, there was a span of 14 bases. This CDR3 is CASRGDTATYEQYF. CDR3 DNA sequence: TGTGCCAGCAGGGGGGACACGGCGACCTACGAGCAGTACTTC.

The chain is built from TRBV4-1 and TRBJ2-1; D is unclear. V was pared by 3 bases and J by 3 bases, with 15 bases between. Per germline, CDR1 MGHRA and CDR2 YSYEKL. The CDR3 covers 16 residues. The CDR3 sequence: CASSQVDLLIYNEQFF. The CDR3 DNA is TGCGCCAGCAGCCAGGTAGACTTACTTATCTACAATGAGCAGTTCTTC.

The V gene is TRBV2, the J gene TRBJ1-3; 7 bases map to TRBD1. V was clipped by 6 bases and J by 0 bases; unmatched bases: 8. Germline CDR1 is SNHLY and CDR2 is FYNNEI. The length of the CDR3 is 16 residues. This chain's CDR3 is CASRRMTGSSGNTIYF. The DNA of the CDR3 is TGTGCCAGCAGGAGAATGACAGGGAGCTCTGGAAACACCATATATTTT. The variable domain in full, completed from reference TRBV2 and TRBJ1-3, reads EPEVTQTPSHQVTQMGQEVILRCVPISNHLYFYWYRQILGQKVEFLVSFYNNEISEKSEIFDDQFSVERPDGSNFTLKIRSTKLEDSAMYFCASRRMTGSSGNTIYFGEGSWLTVV.

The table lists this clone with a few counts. The CDR3, as DNA: TGTGCCAGTAGTATTCCGGGACAGGGGACCTACGAGCAGTACTTC. It codes for CASSIPGQGTYEQYF. The V and J genes are TRBV19 and TRBJ2-7, with 10 positions matching TRBD1. Trimming cost V 3 bases and J 2 bases; bases outside gene matches: 4. Per germline, CDR1 LNHDA and CDR2 SQIVND (reference sequence). This CDR3 spans 15 amino acids.

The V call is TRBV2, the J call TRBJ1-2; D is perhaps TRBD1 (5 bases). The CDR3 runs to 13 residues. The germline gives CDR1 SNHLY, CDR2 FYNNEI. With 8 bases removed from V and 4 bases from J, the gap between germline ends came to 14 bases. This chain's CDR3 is CASVVVGGYGYTF. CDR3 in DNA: TGTGCCAGCGTCGTCGTGGGGGGCTATGGCTACACCTTC. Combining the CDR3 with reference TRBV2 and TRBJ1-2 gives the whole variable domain EPEVTQTPSHQVTQMGQEVILRCVPISNHLYFYWYRQILGQKVEFLVSFYNNEISEKSEIFDDQFSVERPDGSNFTLKIRSTKLEDSAMYFCASVVVGGYGYTFGSGTRLTVV.

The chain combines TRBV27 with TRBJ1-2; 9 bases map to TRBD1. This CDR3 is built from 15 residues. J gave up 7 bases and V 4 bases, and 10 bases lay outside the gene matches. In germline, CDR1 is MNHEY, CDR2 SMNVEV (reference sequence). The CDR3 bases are TGTGCCAGCAGTTCAGGGACAGGGTCGGGAGGTGGCTACACCTTC. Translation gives CASSSGTGSGGGYTF.